These 10 T cell receptor beta chains came from one sample sequenced in a study of T cells in Graves' hyperthyroidism and ophthalmopathy (dated by TCRdb to the late 2010s). The library was prepared using multiplex PCR. The run used an Illumina HiSeq 2000. The TCR beta CDR3 regions were amplified from RNA transcripts. For the first round of RT-PCR on the TCR CDR3, the HTBI primer set was used together with the Qiagen OneStep RT-PCR kit. TCRdb reworked the public reads: Q25 trimming with fastp, MiXCR clone assembly, productive beta chains retained. Here each entry gathers all rows of one CDR3 protein and keeps the most common genes and DNA. For this sample there are around 700,000 distinct CDR3 sequences; approximately 36% appear just once. Around a third of the sample comes from the top ten. The material sequenced was blood. All receptors derive from a woman aged 40 to 50 with Graves' hyperthyroidism.

The rearrangement links TRBV6-5 to TRBJ2-5; 13 bases match TRBD2. Trimming took 5 bases from V and 4 from J; bases not matched to a gene: 7. The CDR3 contains 16 residues. Looked up from germline, CDR1 is MNHEY and CDR2 is SVGAGI. The DNA for the CDR3 is TGTGCCAGCAGTCACCGTAGACTAGCGGGGGGAGAGACCCAGTACTTC. This gives the protein CASSHRRLAGGETQYF.

This clonotype was seen repeatedly, ten times or more. The chain links TRBV11-2 to TRBJ2-7; the D is unclear. Trimming left V 4 bases short and J 6 bases short, with 13 bases between. This CDR3 has 13 residues. Germline CDR1 SGHAT, CDR2 FQNNGV. Here the CDR3 reads CASSSRQNREQYF. CDR3 in DNA: TGTGCCAGCAGCTCCCGACAAAACCGCGAGCAGTACTTC.

This clonotype was observed many times. This rearrangement joins TRBV2 to TRBJ1-1; D is uncertain. Germline V gene lookup returns CDR1 SNHLY and CDR2 FYNNEI. CDR3 length: 12 amino acids. Trimming removed 3 bases from V and 5 bases from J, with 7 bases in between. The CDR3 DNA reads as TGTGCCAGCAGTGACCGGTTAACTGAAGCTTTCTTT. This sequence encodes CASSDRLTEAFF.

With regard to this clonotype: An end of the junction does not agree with germline; a read error may underlie this. The chain is built from TRBV7-2 and TRBJ1-4, with a weak D call TRBD1 (6 bases). CDR1 and CDR2 from the germline V gene are SGHTA and FQGNSA. CDR3 length: 16 residues. CDR3 DNA: TGCGCCAGCAGCCAAGGAGGTAGGGGGACTAATGAAAAACTGTTTTTT. It is translated as CASSQGGRGTNEKLFF.

This chain uses TRBV11-1 with TRBJ2-3, with D perhaps TRBD2 (6 bases). This CDR3 spans 16 amino acids. Trimming removed 4 bases from V and 0 bases from J, with 14 bases in between. Germline lookup yields CDR1 SGHAT and CDR2 FQDESV (reference sequence). The CDR3 protein is CASSSSTAGSTDTQYF. The CDR3 nucleotides are TGTGCCAGCAGCTCCTCGACGGCGGGGAGCACAGATACGCAGTATTTT.

The chain has TRBV20-1 and TRBJ2-5; maybe TRBD2 (6 bases). The CDR3 consists of 17 residues. Germline loops: CDR1 DFQATT, CDR2 SNEGSKA (reference sequence). The ends were cut back, 0 bases at V and 3 bases at J, with 20 bases in the middle. CDR3: CSARDRPSEMVKETQYF. As DNA, the CDR3 is TGCAGTGCTAGAGATCGTCCTAGCGAGATGGTTAAAGAGACCCAGTACTTC.

The genes are TRBV20-1 and TRBJ2-5; no clear D. This CDR3 spans 14 amino acids. Trimming took off 0 bases at V and 1 base at J, with 9 bases between the two ends. Per the germline V gene, CDR1 is DFQATT and CDR2 is SNEGSKA (reference sequence). The CDR3 bases are TGCAGTGCTAGAGAAGCTCTCCGCCAAGAGACCCAGTACTTC. It translates to CSAREALRQETQYF.

This clonotype was seen more than once but under ten times. The V gene is TRBV2, the J gene TRBJ1-5, with D hard to call. V gave up 6 bases and J gave up 9 bases, with 18 bases separating them. The length of the CDR3 is 14 residues. CDR1 is SNHLY and CDR2 is FYNNEI in the germline V gene. CDR3 nucleotides: TGTGCCAGCAGGCCCACCGGGCCCCGAGGGCCCCAGCATTTT. This translates into CASRPTGPRGPQHF.

This clonotype has just a few counts. An end of the junction does not agree with germline; a read error may underlie this. The chain carries TRBV10-3 and TRBJ2-6; D not certain. The CDR3 is made up of 13 amino acids. Per germline, CDR1 ENHRY and CDR2 SYGVKD. The CDR3, as DNA: TGTGCCAGCAGTCAACCCCCGGCCAACGTCCTGACTTTC. Translating it yields CASSQPPANVLTF.

This clonotype was observed a handful of times. The germline gene is not matched at one end of the junction; a read error may be the cause. This chain links TRBV10-3 with TRBJ2-6, with D perhaps assigned TRBD1 or TRBD2 (5 bases each). This CDR3 comprises 14 residues. Germline V gives CDR1 ENHRY, CDR2 SYGVKD. The CDR3 here is CAIYSSTGANVLTF. CDR3 DNA: TGTGCCATCTACAGCTCCACCGGGGCGAACGTCCTGACTTTC.